The entry below gives a single T cell receptor beta chain sequence along with its context. The specificity of this receptor is unknown. Base qualities were left out, and no much larger clone turns up one base away. Receptors were amplified or captured by the immunoSEQ multiplex PCR assay. Held by TCRdb, this immuneACCESS table contains in-frame sequences only and omits some clones. Under half of the omission traces to an unresolved V gene where checked; the cause of the rest is unknown. The sample yields about 500,000 clones; 70% to 80% were counted once. Clones ranked in the top ten supply roughly 0.013% of the sample. This sample was taken from a study of shared T cell receptors in the human thymus (dated by TCRdb to about 2021). In the study overall: The study examined how self-reactive, shared T-cell receptor alpha chains are generated in the human thymus.

Trimming removed 1 base from V and 2 bases from J; the gene matches leave 10 bases unexplained. The CDR3, cysteine through phenylalanine, is 18 amino acids long. The CDR3 DNA has 54 bases and is translated from base 1. CDR1 and CDR2 are read off the germline V gene as SGHNT and YENEEA. These data were also filed under a second study, of human thymus T cells. In that second paper, the authors write: Immunologically healthy infants undergoing open corrective cardiac surgery for congenital heart defects in Finland were used as donors. The thymus tissue came from surgical resects taken out during corrective cardiac surgery. Both the thymic and the peripheral blood repertoires appeared to show biased V and J gene segment usage. Highly overlapping thymic TCR repertoires among unrelated individuals were reported in the related research. The study used under 10 infant thymus samples plus four related peripheral blood samples to characterize TCR alpha and beta repertoires. Donor ages ranging from about 7 to 244 days were recorded, and 5 or 6 male and a couple of female infants were included in the cohort. After being mechanically released from the tissue, thymocytes were kept at -70 degrees C in pellets of 10-30 million cells. Genomic DNA was extracted from frozen cell pellets with a QIAsymphony instrument. The immunoSEQ multiplex PCR assay was used to amplify the TCRB and TCRAD loci from a standardized amount of quality-controlled genomic DNA. Amplicons spanned the V(D)J region at a length sufficient to cover the CDR3 and identify V and J genes. The commercial immunoSEQ service was used to sequence amplicons on an Illumina platform. Primer bias and sequencing errors were corrected as previously described, and TCRAD and TCRB were defined on the basis of the IMGT database. Repertoires were analysed with immunoSEQ Analyzer 3.0 and VDJTools, covering basic statistics, V/J segment usage, diversity estimates, rarefaction and pairwise overlap. Chao1, ChaoE, Efron-Thisted, Shannon and inverse Simpson indices were used to estimate diversity, which was also estimated on datasets down-sampled to the smallest sample. Repertoire overlap was assessed by strict matching of CDR3 nucleotide sequence, V gene and J gene, and clustering was done by Jaccard-based multidimensional scaling. On average, thymus samples yielded 750,000 to 1,000,000 unique TCRB clonotypes, whereas blood samples yielded some 92,000.

The receptor chain draws on TRBV11-3 and TRBJ2-1, with 8 bases matching TRBD1. Sequences were obtained from thymocytes. This sequence originates from a boy younger than two with a congenital heart defect. Donor details come from another sample of the same person, matched by shared clones. The DNA sequence is given as TGTGCCAGCAGCTTAGCAGAAAGGGGACAGGCTACCTACAATGAGCAGTTCTTC. The resulting protein is CASSLAERGQATYNEQFF.